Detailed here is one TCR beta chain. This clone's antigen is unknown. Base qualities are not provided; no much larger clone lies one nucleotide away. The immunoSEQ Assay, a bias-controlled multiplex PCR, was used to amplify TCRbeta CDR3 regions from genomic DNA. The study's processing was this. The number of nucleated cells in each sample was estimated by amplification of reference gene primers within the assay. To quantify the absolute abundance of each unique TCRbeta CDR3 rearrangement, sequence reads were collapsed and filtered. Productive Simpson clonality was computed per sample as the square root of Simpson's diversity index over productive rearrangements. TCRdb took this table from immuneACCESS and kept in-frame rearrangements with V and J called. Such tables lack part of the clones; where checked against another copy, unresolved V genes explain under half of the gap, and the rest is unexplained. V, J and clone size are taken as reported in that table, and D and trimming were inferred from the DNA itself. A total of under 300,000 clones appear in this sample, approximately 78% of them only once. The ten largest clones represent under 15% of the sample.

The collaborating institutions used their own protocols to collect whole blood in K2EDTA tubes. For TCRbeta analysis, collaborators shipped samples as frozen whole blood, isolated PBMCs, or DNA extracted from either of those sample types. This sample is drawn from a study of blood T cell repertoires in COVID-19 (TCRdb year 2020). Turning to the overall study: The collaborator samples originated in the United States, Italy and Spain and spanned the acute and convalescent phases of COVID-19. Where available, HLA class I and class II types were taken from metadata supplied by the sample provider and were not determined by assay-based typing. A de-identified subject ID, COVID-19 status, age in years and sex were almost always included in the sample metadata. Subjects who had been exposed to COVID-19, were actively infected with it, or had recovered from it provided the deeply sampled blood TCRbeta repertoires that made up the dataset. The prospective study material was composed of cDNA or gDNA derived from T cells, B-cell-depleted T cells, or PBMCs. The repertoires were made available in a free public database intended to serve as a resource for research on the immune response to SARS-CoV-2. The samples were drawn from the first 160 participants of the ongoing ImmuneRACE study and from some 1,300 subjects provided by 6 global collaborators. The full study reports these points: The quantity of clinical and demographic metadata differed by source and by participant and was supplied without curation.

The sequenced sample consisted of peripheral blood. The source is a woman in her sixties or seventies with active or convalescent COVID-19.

The sequenced DNA is TGCAGCGTTTCTGGACAGTTACCTCCCCACGAGCAGTACTTC. Its translation reads: CSVSGQLPPHEQYF. The chain is made from TRBV29-1 and TRBJ2-7; matching of 6 bases hints at TRBD1 as the D gene. V is pared back by 5 bases and J by 5 bases, with 19 bases lying between the germline termini. The germline V gene sets CDR1 to SQVTM and CDR2 to ANQGSEA. Including the terminal cysteine and phenylalanine, the CDR3 comprises 14 residues. Of the read, only the CDR3 DNA is kept; its 42 bases are in frame from base 1.